This T cell receptor (beta chain) originates from a study of cytomegalovirus exposure and HLA in healthy donors. Study-wide findings and caveats: Another analysis was done later, and it associated roughly 15,000 TCR beta sequences with HLA alleles at 0.05 false discovery rate. Specificity for CMV antigens was confirmed in vitro for three of the CMV-associated chains. The productive fraction for most TCR beta V segments was about 87% or about 30% in an earlier analysis. TRBV6-2, TRBV6-3 and some other V segments were excluded as indistinguishable.

The CDR3 length is 11 residues. Germline-derived CDR1 and CDR2 are SNHLY and FYNNEI. V lost 9 bases and J 3 bases, leaving 9 bases between the germline ends. In regard to this clone: The antigen remains undetermined.

The primer mix had 60 Vbeta and 13 Jbeta primers. Repertoires were generated with immunoSEQ multiplex PCR, while TCRdb's copy carries only in-frame clones and drops some. The data show roughly 200,000 clones, more than 65% seen once. The sequenced sample was PBMCs. The chain uses TRBV2 and TRBJ2-7, with a possible D match to TRBD2 (5 bases). The sequence was obtained from a man in his fifties or sixties in good health and CMV-seronegative. CDR3 residues: CASQDFYEQYF. The CDR3 coding sequence is TGTGCCAGTCAGGACTTCTACGAGCAGTACTTC.